Below, 10 T cell receptor beta chains from the same sample are listed, as sequenced in a study of CD8+ T cells in alopecia areata. Sequencing relied on a cDNA template that was reverse transcribed from extracted RNA. TCRdb's copy holds only in-frame clones and misses some; the assay was immunoSEQ multiplex PCR. The sample includes 200,000 to 250,000 clones, 35% to 40% of them seen just once. Described treatment: oral pan-JAK inhibitor, 5-10 mg twice daily. Sequenced here: CD4+ T cells sorted from blood, sampled between weeks 30 and 35, from a patient treated with tofacitinib. These receptors originate from a human donor with alopecia areata.

The chain's CDR3 is CASKALGTEAFF. CDR3 DNA sequence: TGTGCCAGCAAGGCCCTCGGCACTGAAGCTTTCTTT. The rearrangement links TRBV25-1 to TRBJ1-1; no firm D call. Trimming took 7 bases from V and 4 from J, leaving 10 bases between them. The length of the CDR3 is 12 residues. Per germline, CDR1 MGHDK and CDR2 SYGVNS.

About this clone: The junction does not match germline at one end; this may be a read error. V and J are TRBV10-3 and TRBJ2-7, with a weak D call TRBD1 (5 bases). Germline CDR1 is ENHRY and CDR2 is SYGVKD. The CDR3 runs 11 residues. The CDR3 sequence: CAIQGSHEQYF. The CDR3 coding sequence is TGTGCCATCCAGGGCTCCCACGAGCAGTACTTC.

The chain uses TRBV19 and TRBJ2-1; TRBD2 aligns across 10 bases. CDR1 is LNHDA and CDR2 is SQIVND in the germline V gene (reference sequence). V dropped 2 bases and J dropped 2; count of bases not matched to a gene: 3. The CDR3 sequence is 16 residues long. The CDR3 nucleotides are TGTGCCAGTAGTATAAGAAGCGGGAGGGCCTACAATGAGCAGTTCTTC. It yields the protein CASSIRSGRAYNEQFF.

This rearrangement joins TRBV10-3 to TRBJ1-2; perhaps TRBD1 as D (5 bases). V dropped 0 bases and J dropped 4 bases, with 9 bases sitting between them. This CDR3 is built from 14 residues. Germline values: CDR1 ENHRY, CDR2 SYGVKD. CDR3 coding DNA: TGTGCCATCAGTGAGTCGGGGCGCGTCTATGGCTACACCTTC. This translates into CAISESGRVYGYTF.

The rearrangement links TRBV13 to TRBJ2-5; perhaps TRBD1 as D (6 bases). The V end was cut by 5 bases, the J end by 1 base, with 14 bases between. The length of the CDR3 is 15 residues. Germline V gene sequence: CDR1 PRHDT, CDR2 FYEKMQ (reference sequence). The CDR3 protein is CASSEKQGPQETQYF. CDR3 nucleotide sequence: TGTGCCAGCAGCGAAAAACAGGGCCCCCAAGAGACCCAGTACTTC. Combining the CDR3 with reference TRBV13 and TRBJ2-5 gives the whole variable domain AAGVIQSPRHLIKEKRETATLKCYPIPRHDTVYWYQQGPGQDPQFLISFYEKMQSDKGSIPDRFSAQQFSDYHSELNMSSLELGDSALYFCASSEKQGPQETQYFGPGTRLLVL.

This clone has more than one count but fewer than ten. The chain has TRBV5-6 and TRBJ1-4; tentatively, D is TRBD1 (6 bases). From germline, CDR1 is SGHDT and CDR2 YYEEEE. The CDR3 spans 16 residues. Trimming stripped 3 bases from V and 10 bases from J, with 22 bases between. CDR3 protein: CASSYQGQLRVGKLFF. The CDR3 nucleotides read TGTGCCAGCAGCTACCAAGGACAGCTCCGTGTAGGAAAACTGTTTTTT.

In its sample, this clone was seen a few times. V gene TRBV7-9 combines with J gene TRBJ1-3; D gene ambiguous. Germline V gene sequence: CDR1 SEHNR, CDR2 FQNEAQ (reference sequence). This CDR3 is built from 15 residues. Deletions cut 2 bases from V and 0 bases from J, with 8 bases between. CDR3 loop: CASSLIDASGNTIYF. The CDR3 DNA reads as TGTGCCAGCAGCTTAATCGACGCCTCTGGAAACACCATATATTTT.

This CDR3 is CASSGADRGLSPLHF. The CDR3 nucleotides are TGTGCCAGCAGCGGGGCGGACAGGGGGCTTTCACCCCTCCACTTT. V is TRBV5-4 and J is TRBJ1-6, with 11 positions matching TRBD1. This CDR3 is built from 15 residues. The germline V gene has CDR1 SGHNT and CDR2 YYREEE (reference sequence). With V trimmed by 4 bases and J by 9 bases, 6 bases remained unmatched.

The rearrangement links TRBV15 to TRBJ2-1; D is undetermined. V lost 4 bases and J lost 9, with 7 bases in between. The CDR3 length is 11 residues. The germline gives CDR1 LNHNV, CDR2 YYDKDF (reference sequence). The chain's CDR3 is CATSIDGEQFF. The DNA of the CDR3 is TGTGCCACCAGCATCGACGGTGAGCAGTTCTTC.

The rearrangement uses TRBV7-2 and TRBJ2-7; D call uncertain. Germline loops: CDR1 SGHTA, CDR2 FQGNSA. Trimming cost V 2 bases and J 0 bases, with 8 bases left between them. The CDR3 runs 14 residues. CDR3 coding DNA: TGTGCCAGCAGCTTAACGGTCAGCTCCTACGAGCAGTACTTC. It translates to CASSLTVSSYEQYF. The whole variable domain, filled in from reference TRBV7-2 and TRBJ2-7, reads GAGVSQSPSNKVTEKGKDVELRCDPISGHTALYWYRQSLGQGLEFLIYFQGNSAPDKSGLPSDRFSAERTGGSVSTLTIQRTQQEDSAVYLCASSLTVSSYEQYFGPGTRLTVT.